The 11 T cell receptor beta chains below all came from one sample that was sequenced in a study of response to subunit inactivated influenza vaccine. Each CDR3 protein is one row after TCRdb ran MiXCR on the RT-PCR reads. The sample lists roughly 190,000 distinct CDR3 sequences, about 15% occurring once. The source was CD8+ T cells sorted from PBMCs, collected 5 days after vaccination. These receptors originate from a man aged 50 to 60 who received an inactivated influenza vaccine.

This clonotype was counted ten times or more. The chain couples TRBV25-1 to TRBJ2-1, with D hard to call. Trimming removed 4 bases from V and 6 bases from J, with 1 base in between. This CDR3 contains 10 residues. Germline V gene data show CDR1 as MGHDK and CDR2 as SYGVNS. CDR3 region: CASSGNEQFF. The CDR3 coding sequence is TGTGCCAGCAGTGGCAATGAGCAGTTCTTC.

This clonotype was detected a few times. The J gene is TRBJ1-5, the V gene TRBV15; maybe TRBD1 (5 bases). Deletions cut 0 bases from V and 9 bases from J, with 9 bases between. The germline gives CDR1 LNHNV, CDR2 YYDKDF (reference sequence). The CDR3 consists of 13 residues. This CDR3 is CATSRDRQSPQHF. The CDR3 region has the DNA TGTGCCACCAGCAGAGATAGACAGTCGCCCCAGCATTTT.

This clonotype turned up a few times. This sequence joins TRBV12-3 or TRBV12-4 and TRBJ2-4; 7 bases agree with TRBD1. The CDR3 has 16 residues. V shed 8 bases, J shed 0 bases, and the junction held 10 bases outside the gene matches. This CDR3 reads CASGTRGQVAKNIQYF. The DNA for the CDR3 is TGTGCCAGCGGAACCAGAGGACAGGTAGCCAAAAACATTCAGTACTTC.

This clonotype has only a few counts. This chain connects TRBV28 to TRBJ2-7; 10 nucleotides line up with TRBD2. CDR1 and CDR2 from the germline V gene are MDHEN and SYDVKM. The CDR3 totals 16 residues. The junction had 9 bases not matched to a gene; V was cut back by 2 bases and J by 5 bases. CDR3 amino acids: CASSLMDSGRFDEQYF. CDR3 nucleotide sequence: TGTGCCAGCAGTTTAATGGATAGCGGGAGGTTCGACGAGCAGTACTTC.

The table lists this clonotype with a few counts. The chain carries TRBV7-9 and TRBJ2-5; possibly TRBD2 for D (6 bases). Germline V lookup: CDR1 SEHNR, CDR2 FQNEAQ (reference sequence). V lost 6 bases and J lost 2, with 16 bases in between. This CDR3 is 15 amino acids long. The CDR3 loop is CASSPRRTTQETQYF. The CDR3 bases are TGTGCCAGCAGTCCTAGGCGGACTACACAAGAGACCCAGTACTTC.

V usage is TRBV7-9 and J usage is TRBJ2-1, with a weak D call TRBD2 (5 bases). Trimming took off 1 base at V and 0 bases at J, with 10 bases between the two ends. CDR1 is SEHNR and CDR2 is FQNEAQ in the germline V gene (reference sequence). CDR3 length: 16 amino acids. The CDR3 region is CASSLGEAVSYNEQFF. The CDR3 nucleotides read TGTGCCAGCAGCTTAGGGGAAGCGGTCTCCTACAATGAGCAGTTCTTC.

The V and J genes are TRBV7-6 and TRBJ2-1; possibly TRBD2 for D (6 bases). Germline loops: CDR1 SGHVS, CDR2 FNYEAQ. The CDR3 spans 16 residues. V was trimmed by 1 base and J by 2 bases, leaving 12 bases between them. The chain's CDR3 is CASSLGSSGAYNEQFF. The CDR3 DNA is TGTGCCAGCAGCTTAGGCTCGTCGGGAGCCTACAATGAGCAGTTCTTC.

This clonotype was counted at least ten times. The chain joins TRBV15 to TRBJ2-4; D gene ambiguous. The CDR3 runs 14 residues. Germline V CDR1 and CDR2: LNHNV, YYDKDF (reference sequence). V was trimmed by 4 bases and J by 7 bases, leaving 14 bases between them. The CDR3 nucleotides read TGTGCCACCAGCACTCCGATGAGAACTAACATTCAGTACTTC. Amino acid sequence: CATSTPMRTNIQYF.

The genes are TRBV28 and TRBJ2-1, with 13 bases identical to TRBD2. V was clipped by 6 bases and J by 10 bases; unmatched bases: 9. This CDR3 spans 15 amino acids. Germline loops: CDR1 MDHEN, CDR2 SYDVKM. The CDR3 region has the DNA TGTGCCAGCAGCTTAGGGACTAGCGGGGTAGTAGAGCAGTTCTTC. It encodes CASSLGTSGVVEQFF.

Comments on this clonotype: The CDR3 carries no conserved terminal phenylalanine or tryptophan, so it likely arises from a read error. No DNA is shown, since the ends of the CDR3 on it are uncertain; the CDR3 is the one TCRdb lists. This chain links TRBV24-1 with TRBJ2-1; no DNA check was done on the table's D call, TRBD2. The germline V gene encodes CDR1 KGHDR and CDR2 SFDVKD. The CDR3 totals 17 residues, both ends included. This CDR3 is CATSDSAYTSVANEQFL.

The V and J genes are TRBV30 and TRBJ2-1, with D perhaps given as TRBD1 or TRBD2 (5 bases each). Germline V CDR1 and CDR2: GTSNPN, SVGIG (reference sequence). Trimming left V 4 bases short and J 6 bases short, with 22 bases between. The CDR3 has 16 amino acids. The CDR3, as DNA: TGTGCCTGGAAAACCGGGACCTCGCCCTCCCCCAATGAGCAGTTCTTC. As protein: CAWKTGTSPSPNEQFF.